The 23 T cell receptor beta chains in this list originate from one sample, sequenced in a study of control samples from healthy donors and cancer patients. TCRdb keeps only in-frame clones here, not all; method: immunoSEQ multiplex PCR. Altogether around 63,000 clones are present, around 87% being singletons, with the ten largest covering 2% to 2.5%. Sequenced sample: PBMCs. These receptors were taken from a woman in her fifties or sixties with head and neck cancer.

This clone was observed a single time. The chain employs TRBV6-5 and TRBJ2-7; no clear D. The CDR3 is 11 residues long. V was clipped by 5 bases and J by 3 bases, with 5 bases between them. CDR1 and CDR2 (germline): MNHEY, SVGAGI. In DNA form, the CDR3 reads TGTGCCAGCAGTCGGCTCTACGAGCAGTACTTC. It yields the protein CASSRLYEQYF.

V usage is TRBV5-1 and J usage is TRBJ2-2, with a possible D match to TRBD1 (5 bases). V lost 5 bases to trimming and J lost 7 bases, with 18 bases between them. The CDR3 has 15 residues. Germline V CDR1 and CDR2: SGHRS, YFSETQ. The CDR3 spells CASRGRVSDDGELFF. The CDR3 region has the DNA TGCGCCAGCAGGGGCAGGGTTTCAGATGACGGGGAGCTGTTTTTT.

In this sample, this clone turned up once. The chain employs TRBV4-3 and TRBJ1-4; 8 positions agree with TRBD1. The CDR3 runs 16 residues. The V gene end was trimmed by 0 bases and the J gene end by 6 bases; junction bases not matched to a gene: 6. The germline CDR1 and CDR2 sequences are LGHNA and YSLEER. This CDR3 is CASSQDRTGRYEKLFF. The CDR3 DNA is TGCGCCAGCAGCCAAGACCGGACAGGGCGGTATGAAAAACTGTTTTTT.

This chain connects TRBV5-1 to TRBJ1-1; no clear D gene. Germline loops: CDR1 SGHRS, CDR2 YFSETQ. The CDR3 consists of 13 residues. V lost 4 bases, J lost 11 bases, and 18 bases lay in between. CDR3 in amino acids: CASSRSGVETAFF. In nucleotides, the CDR3 is TGCGCCAGCAGCCGGTCAGGAGTCGAAACGGCTTTCTTT.

The rearrangement uses TRBV28 and TRBJ2-5; 13 nucleotides line up with TRBD2. After removal of 2 bases from V and 3 bases from J, the junction contained 3 bases not matched to a gene. Germline assignment: CDR1 MDHEN and CDR2 SYDVKM. This CDR3 spans 16 amino acids. CDR3 in DNA: TGTGCCAGCAGTTTAACTAGCGGGGGGGAGGAAGAGACCCAGTACTTC. It specifies CASSLTSGGEEETQYF. Full variable domain (missing parts from reference TRBV28 and TRBJ2-5): DVKVTQSSRYLVKRTGEKVFLECVQDMDHENMFWYRQDPGLGLRLIYFSYDVKMKEKGDIPEGYSVSREKKERFSLILESASTNQTSMYLCASSLTSGGEEETQYFGPGTRLLVL.

The V call is TRBV30, the J call TRBJ1-1; 11 nucleotides align to TRBD1. Germline CDR1 is GTSNPN and CDR2 is SVGIG (reference sequence). Trimming removed 1 base from V and 11 bases from J; junction bases left unmatched: 3. This CDR3 has 12 residues. The CDR3 loop is CAWSDRDRGAFF. CDR3 DNA: TGTGCCTGGAGTGACCGGGACAGGGGGGCTTTCTTT.

The V call is TRBV6-5, the J call TRBJ1-2; D may be TRBD1 (6 bases). Trimming stripped 7 bases from V and 5 bases from J, with 14 bases between. Germline V CDR1 and CDR2: MNHEY, SVGAGI. CDR3 length equals 13 residues. The CDR3 DNA is TGTGCCAGCACACAACAGGGATATTATGGCTACACCTTC. The encoded protein is CASTQQGYYGYTF.

This sequence joins TRBV9 and TRBJ1-6; 7 nucleotides line up with TRBD1. Germline-derived CDR1 and CDR2 are SGDLS and YYNGEE. After removal of 6 bases from V and 7 bases from J, the junction contained 7 bases not matched to a gene. The CDR3 consists of 14 residues. CDR3 region: CASTGGQINSPLHF. The DNA of the CDR3 is TGTGCCAGCACCGGGGGACAGATAAATTCACCCCTCCACTTT.

The chain is built from TRBV14 and TRBJ2-1; D gene uncertain. This CDR3 is built from 14 residues. V was pared by 0 bases and J by 7 bases, with 10 bases between. The V gene's germline CDR1 is SGHDN and CDR2 FVKESK. CDR3 amino acids: CASSQDPLGNEQFF. The CDR3, as DNA: TGTGCCAGCAGCCAAGATCCCTTGGGTAATGAGCAGTTCTTC.

The chain employs TRBV2 and TRBJ2-5; possible D gene TRBD2, 6 bases. Germline V lookup: CDR1 SNHLY, CDR2 FYNNEI. The CDR3 totals 15 residues. The V gene lost 0 bases and the J gene lost 7 bases, with 15 bases spanning the gap. The CDR3 DNA reads as TGTGCCAGCAGTGAAGCGCGAGGGCCCGGGGGGACCCAGTACTTC. Its protein product is CASSEARGPGGTQYF.

This chain links TRBV28 with TRBJ2-3; possibly TRBD1 or TRBD2 for D (5 bases each). The CDR3 loop spans 15 amino acids. Trimming pared 6 bases from V and 3 bases from J, leaving 16 bases between. Per the germline V gene, CDR1 is MDHEN and CDR2 is SYDVKM. CDR3 sequence reads: CASSSRGRLTDTQYF. CDR3 nucleotide sequence: TGTGCCAGCAGCTCTCGGGGACGACTGACAGATACGCAGTATTTT. Full variable domain (outside the CDR3, taken from reference TRBV28 and TRBJ2-3): DVKVTQSSRYLVKRTGEKVFLECVQDMDHENMFWYRQDPGLGLRLIYFSYDVKMKEKGDIPEGYSVSREKKERFSLILESASTNQTSMYLCASSSRGRLTDTQYFGPGTRLTVL.

The V call is TRBV7-9, the J call TRBJ2-3, with 7 bases aligning to TRBD1. Per the germline V gene, CDR1 is SEHNR and CDR2 is FQNEAQ (reference sequence). Unmatched junction bases numbered 10, after V lost 5 bases and J lost 5 bases. The CDR3 length is 15 residues. CDR3 coding DNA: TGTGCCAGCAGCCTGGGACAGTCCTCGGGAGATACGCAGTATTTT. Translating gives CASSLGQSSGDTQYF.

The gene calls are TRBV7-3 and TRBJ2-3; TRBD2 agrees at 8 bases. V was clipped by 0 bases and J by 2 bases; unmatched bases: 1. This CDR3 contains 15 residues. The V gene's germline CDR1 is SGHTA and CDR2 FQGTGA. CDR3 sequence: CASSLTGLDTDTQYF. CDR3 nucleotides: TGTGCCAGCAGCTTAACGGGACTAGACACAGATACGCAGTATTTT. The full variable domain, rest sourced from reference TRBV7-3 and TRBJ2-3, is GAGVSQTPSNKVTEKGKYVELRCDPISGHTALYWYRQSLGQGPEFLIYFQGTGAADDSGLPNDRFFAVRPEGSVSTLKIQRTERGDSAVYLCASSLTGLDTDTQYFGPGTRLTVL.

The genes are TRBV10-2 and TRBJ2-7; the match to TRBD2 covers 11 bases. The germline V gene has CDR1 WSHSY and CDR2 SAAADI. Trimming at V came to 2 bases and at J to 3 bases, leaving 6 bases not matched to a gene. This CDR3 is 16 amino acids long. The CDR3: CASSEATSGGIYEQYF. Written as DNA, the CDR3 is TGCGCCAGCAGTGAGGCAACTAGCGGGGGAATCTACGAGCAGTACTTC.

The CDR3 is CASTPGRELHNEQFF. The CDR3 coding sequence is TGTGCCAGCACTCCGGGCCGAGAATTGCACAATGAGCAGTTCTTC. This rearrangement joins TRBV27 to TRBJ2-1; D is uncertain. The CDR3 runs to 15 residues. V lost 7 bases, J lost 5 bases, and 18 bases lay in between. Germline V gene data show CDR1 as MNHEY and CDR2 as SMNVEV (reference sequence).

This rearrangement joins TRBV2 to TRBJ1-5; maybe TRBD1 (5 bases). Germline values: CDR1 SNHLY, CDR2 FYNNEI. There are 15 residues in the CDR3. Trimming took 6 bases from V and 4 from J, leaving 16 bases between them. The CDR3 region is CASSRDRVGNQPQHF. Here the CDR3 DNA reads TGTGCCAGCAGCAGGGACCGGGTTGGGAATCAGCCCCAGCATTTT.

V gene TRBV25-1 combines with J gene TRBJ2-2; 9 positions agree with TRBD1. Trimming cost V 6 bases and J 4 bases; bases outside gene matches: 0. CDR1 is MGHDK, CDR2 SYGVNS, per germline. The CDR3 has 13 residues. The CDR3 DNA reads TGTGCCAGCAGACAGGGGGCCACCGGGGAGCTGTTTTTT. This translates into CASRQGATGELFF.

This rearrangement joins TRBV19 to TRBJ1-1; tentatively, D is TRBD1 (5 bases). The CDR3 extends over 14 amino acids. V lost 6 bases, J lost 3 bases, and 14 bases lay in between. Per the germline V gene, CDR1 is LNHDA and CDR2 is SQIVND (reference sequence). The DNA for the CDR3 is TGTGCCAGTAGCCCAGGGTACCGGCACACTGAAGCTTTCTTT. This sequence encodes CASSPGYRHTEAFF.

The chain combines TRBV5-1 with TRBJ1-6; D possibly corresponds to TRBD1 (6 bases). The CDR3 runs 16 residues. Germline V gene sequence: CDR1 SGHRS, CDR2 YFSETQ. Trimming removed 4 bases at V and 5 bases at J, with 16 bases between. CDR3 sequence reads: CASSGAAGADNSPLHF. In nucleotides, the CDR3 is TGCGCCAGCAGCGGCGCCGCAGGGGCCGATAATTCACCCCTCCACTTT.

This clone was picked up a small number of times. The V call is TRBV6-5, the J call TRBJ2-7; the D is unclear. The CDR3 contains 13 residues. Germline V gene lookup returns CDR1 MNHEY and CDR2 SVGAGI. The germline V and J ends were trimmed by 6 bases and 3 bases, with 12 bases remaining between them. This chain's CDR3 is CASSTPPVYEQYF. CDR3 in DNA: TGTGCCAGCAGCACTCCCCCCGTCTACGAGCAGTACTTC.

The chain recombines TRBV5-1 with TRBJ1-1; D ambiguous. V was cut by 0 bases and J by 2 bases, with 17 bases left in between. Germline CDR1 reads SGHRS; CDR2 reads YFSETQ. This CDR3 has 17 amino acids. The CDR3 region is CASSLEQGPSYNTEAFF. CDR3 bases: TGCGCCAGCAGCTTGGAACAAGGACCCTCGTATAACACTGAAGCTTTCTTT.

This chain links TRBV27 with TRBJ2-5; 8 nucleotides agree with TRBD2. Trimming took 5 bases from V and 1 from J; bases not matched to a gene: 12. The germline V gene encodes CDR1 MNHEY and CDR2 SMNVEV (reference sequence). CDR3 length equals 17 residues. In DNA, the CDR3 is TGTGCCAGCAGTCGGCGTTTCACGGGGGGGAGCCAAGAGACCCAGTACTTC. Translated: CASSRRFTGGSQETQYF.

Worth noting for this clone: This same CDR3 is encoded by further DNA sequences in the sample. The CDR3: CASSLGGGTEAFF. CDR3 bases: TGTGCCAGCAGCTTGGGAGGGGGGACTGAAGCTTTCTTT. The chain carries TRBV7-9 and TRBJ1-1; a possible D gene is TRBD1 (6 bases). This CDR3 comprises 13 residues. CDR1 SEHNR and CDR2 FQNEAQ come from the germline V gene (reference sequence). V lost 3 bases and J lost 5, with 10 bases in between.